The source of this TCR beta chain is a study of response to subunit inactivated influenza vaccine listed by TCRdb under 2018. Some background on the complete study: To follow how T cells responded to a trivalent subunit inactivated influenza vaccine, the researchers relied on deep quantitative profiling of the T cell receptor repertoire. Overall study outcomes, separate from this receptor: It was suggested by the authors that each seasonal influenza vaccination may recruit only a limited number of new T cells.

A word on this clonotype: There is no known antigen for this receptor. Base qualities are not provided; no much larger clone lies one nucleotide away.

Trimming at the junction amounts to 1 base on V and 6 bases on J, and the germline ends lie 11 bases apart. Taken from the germline V gene (reference sequence), the CDR1 and CDR2 loops are SEHNR and FQNEAQ. From cysteine to phenylalanine, the CDR3 is 14 amino acids long. The CDR3 DNA has 42 bases and is translated from base 1. Receptor libraries were prepared by RT-PCR. TCRdb shows the sequencer as Illumina HiSeq 2500. TCRdb redid the processing of the public reads, applying fastp at Q25 and MiXCR, and retained in-frame beta chains. Rows are unified per CDR3 protein, each entry keeping the most common DNA and genes. For this sample the table gives approximately 520,000 distinct CDR3 sequences, of which 25% were detected only once. The ten biggest clones cover approximately 2% of the sample.

The receptor was derived from a man aged 45-60 years who received an inactivated influenza vaccine. Donor details come from another sample of the same person, matched by shared clones. The source material was CD4+ T cells sorted from PBMCs, sampled 4 to 6 days after vaccination. Here the chain combines TRBV7-9 and TRBJ2-3; the D gene is unclear. The DNA sequence is given as TGTGCCAGCAGCTTAGACGTGGCATGGGATACGCAGTATTTT. This encodes CASSLDVAWDTQYF.